One TCR beta chain is described in this entry. Antigen: not known. Per germline, CDR1 SGHNT and CDR2 YYREEE (reference sequence). V was clipped by 0 bases and J by 7 bases; unmatched bases: 10. The CDR3 runs 17 residues. The data were taken from a study of OX40 agonist ivuxolimab in advanced cancers. Study-wide context: The treatment was a fully human IgG2 OX40 agonist, ivuxolimab.

The table came from immunoSEQ multiplex PCR; TCRdb's copy has only in-frame clones and leaves some out. Of more than 30,000 clones in the sample, roughly 86% were seen once. General study findings and limits: In the 0.1 to 3.0 mg/kg range, CD4+ and CD8+ blood T cells had expanded clonally by week 6.

The chain joins TRBV5-4 to TRBJ2-2; 9 positions agree with TRBD1. The material sequenced was CD4+ or CD8+ T cells sorted from blood, taken in a trial of the OX40 agonist ivuxolimab. This clonotype was sampled from an adult with an advanced solid tumor such as melanoma, head and neck, liver or kidney cancer. The CDR3 loop is CASSLGFTGGNVGELFF. As DNA, the CDR3 is TGTGCCAGCAGCTTGGGGTTCACAGGGGGCAACGTCGGGGAGCTGTTTTTT.